The table lists the clone carrying this T cell receptor (beta chain) with many counts. TCRdb re-analysed the RACE reads in MiXCR, keeping a single row per CDR3 protein. The sample gives around 380,000 distinct CDR3 sequences, approximately 5% of which show up once; 2% to 2.5% is in the top ten. Time point reported: patch test 1, 2 weeks after DPC sensitization. Treatment noted: therapeutic diphenylcyclopropenone sensitization with weekly scalp DPC. In germline, CDR1 is SGHAT, CDR2 FQNNGV. The CDR3 length is 16 residues. Between the trimmed V and J ends, which lost 5 bases and 10 bases, there was a span of 21 bases. The sample is drawn from a study of human T cells and chemical hapten exposure.

The source of this sequence is a woman in her forties or fifties with alopecia areata. Some clones in this sample may be carry-over from other donors' samples. The chain couples TRBV11-2 to TRBJ1-6; D unresolved. The sequenced sample was whole blood, obtained in connection with sensitization to the hapten diphenylcyclopropenone (DPC). This chain's CDR3 is CASSLRRAAPGSPLHF. The DNA for the CDR3 is TGTGCCAGCAGCCTGAGGAGGGCAGCGCCCGGGTCACCCCTCCACTTT. The whole variable domain, remainder taken from reference TRBV11-2 and TRBJ1-6, is EAGVAQSPRYKIIEKRQSVAFWCNPISGHATLYWYQQILGQGPKLLIQFQNNGVVDDSQLPKDRFSAERLKGVDSTLKIQPAKLEDSAVYLCASSLRRAAPGSPLHFGNGTRLTVT.